The 23 T cell receptor beta chains below were found in one sample sequenced in a study of T cell responses to AZD1222 COVID-19 vaccine. Using immunoSEQ multiplex PCR, the repertoire was profiled, and TCRdb retains in-frame clones only, with some absent. The table records about 120,000 clones, approximately 90% of them present only once. The input for sequencing was peripheral blood, taken 28 days after the second AZD1222 dose. The receptors were gathered from an adult who received the AZD1222 COVID-19 vaccine.

This chain's CDR3 is CASSAGAGGNNEQFF. For the CDR3, the DNA is TGCGCCAGCAGTGCCGGGGCTGGAGGCAACAATGAGCAGTTCTTC. The rearrangement uses TRBV10-1 and TRBJ2-1, with D perhaps given as TRBD1 or TRBD2 (5 bases each). The germline V gene has CDR1 WNHNN and CDR2 SYGVQD (reference sequence). The CDR3 sequence is 15 residues long. V lost 4 bases, J lost 5 bases, and 15 bases lay in between.

The chain recombines TRBV5-1 with TRBJ2-1; perhaps D is TRBD1 or TRBD2 (5 bases each). The CDR3 is 15 amino acids. V was pared by 0 bases and J by 4 bases, with 11 bases between. Per the germline V gene, CDR1 is SGHRS and CDR2 is YFSETQ. This CDR3 reads CASSLEGRTYNEQFF. As DNA, the CDR3 is TGCGCCAGCAGCTTGGAGGGACGGACTTACAATGAGCAGTTCTTC.

The genes are TRBV7-2 and TRBJ2-7, with TRBD1 identical over 7 bases. V lost 4 bases, J lost 4 bases, and 7 bases stayed unmatched. The CDR3 runs 14 residues. Germline lookup yields CDR1 SGHTA and CDR2 FQGNSA. The CDR3 DNA sequence: TGTGCCAGCAGCTGGGCACAGGGGAATTACGAGCAGTACTTC. Its translation is CASSWAQGNYEQYF.

This clone was detected only a few times. V is TRBV6-6 and J is TRBJ2-7; possible D gene TRBD2, 6 bases. The CDR3 consists of 15 residues. Germline assignment: CDR1 MNHNY and CDR2 SVGAGI (reference sequence). The V end lost 0 bases, the J end lost 0 bases, and 9 bases lay between the germline ends. The CDR3 region has the DNA TGTGCCAGCAGTTACTCGGGGGGAGACTCCTACGAGCAGTACTTC. Translated, it gives CASSYSGGDSYEQYF.

This clone was seen just once. V usage is TRBV13 and J usage is TRBJ2-7; D gene uncertain. Germline V gene data show CDR1 as PRHDT and CDR2 as FYEKMQ (reference sequence). The CDR3 loop spans 14 amino acids. With 0 bases removed from V and 0 bases from J, the gap between germline ends came to 6 bases. CDR3 DNA: TGTGCCAGCAGCTTAGGCACTACCTCCTACGAGCAGTACTTC. It translates to CASSLGTTSYEQYF. The full variable domain, its missing parts supplied by reference TRBV13 and TRBJ2-7, is AAGVIQSPRHLIKEKRETATLKCYPIPRHDTVYWYQQGPGQDPQFLISFYEKMQSDKGSIPDRFSAQQFSDYHSELNMSSLELGDSALYFCASSLGTTSYEQYFGPGTRLTVT.

This clone appeared once. The chain is built from TRBV28 and TRBJ2-7; maybe TRBD2 (5 bases). This CDR3 is built from 15 residues. Trimming removed 2 bases at V and 5 bases at J, with 16 bases between. CDR1 is MDHEN and CDR2 is SYDVKM in the germline V gene. CDR3 coding DNA: TGTGCCAGCAGTTTAAACGGCGCGGGCGTCAACGAGCAGTACTTC. This sequence encodes CASSLNGAGVNEQYF.

The chain joins TRBV11-2 to TRBJ1-5; D is unclear. Trimming removed 5 bases from V and 4 bases from J, with 9 bases in between. CDR3 size: 13 residues. The germline V gene has CDR1 SGHAT and CDR2 FQNNGV. The CDR3 loop reads CASSPTENQPQHF. CDR3 DNA sequence: TGTGCCAGCAGCCCTACAGAGAATCAGCCCCAGCATTTT.

This chain uses TRBV7-2 with TRBJ2-7; 7 bases line up with TRBD2. The CDR3 spans 13 residues. CDR1 is SGHTA, CDR2 FQGNSA, per germline. The ends lost 8 bases at V and 5 bases at J; junction bases unmatched: 9. Here the CDR3 DNA reads TGTGCCAGCGGACGGACTAGAGTCGACGAGCAGTACTTC. It specifies CASGRTRVDEQYF. Looking up the rest from reference TRBV7-2 and TRBJ2-7 gives the full variable domain: GAGVSQSPSNKVTEKGKDVELRCDPISGHTALYWYRQSLGQGLEFLIYFQGNSAPDKSGLPSDRFSAERTGGSVSTLTIQRTQQEDSAVYLCASGRTRVDEQYFGPGTRLTVT.

V usage is TRBV4-3 and J usage is TRBJ2-7; 8 bases align to TRBD2. Germline CDR1 LGHNA, CDR2 YSLEER. The CDR3 loop spans 17 amino acids. Trimming cost V 0 bases and J 3 bases; bases outside gene matches: 10. The CDR3 spells CASSQERGGATFYEQYF. CDR3 DNA sequence: TGCGCCAGCAGCCAAGAACGGGGGGGGGCTACCTTCTACGAGCAGTACTTC.

This clone is a singleton in its sample. The rearrangement uses TRBV6-5 and TRBJ2-5; D assignment may be TRBD1 or TRBD2 (5 bases each). From germline, CDR1 is MNHEY and CDR2 SVGAGI. This CDR3 contains 14 residues. The V end was cut by 6 bases, the J end by 5 bases, with 16 bases between. The CDR3 nucleotides are TGTGCCAGCAGCGGGACGTCCGCGAGGGAGACCCAGTACTTC. Translating gives CASSGTSARETQYF.

The J gene is TRBJ1-6, the V gene TRBV5-1; D may be TRBD1 (6 bases). CDR3 size: 15 residues. The V gene's germline CDR1 is SGHRS and CDR2 YFSETQ. The ends were cut back, 1 base at V and 10 bases at J, with 15 bases in the middle. The DNA of the CDR3 is TGCGCCAGCAGCTTGCGGGGGGCTGAGGAGTCACCCCTCCACTTT. It codes for CASSLRGAEESPLHF.

The rearrangement joins TRBV5-1 to TRBJ1-1, with a possible D match to TRBD1 (5 bases). Trimming shortened V by 0 bases and J by 6 bases, and 15 bases separated the two germline ends. The length of the CDR3 is 15 residues. Looked up from germline, CDR1 is SGHRS and CDR2 is YFSETQ. The CDR3 DNA reads TGCGCCAGCAGCTTGGGTGGCCAGGGTTTTGCTGAAGCTTTCTTT. The encoded protein is CASSLGGQGFAEAFF.

The rearrangement joins TRBV10-3 to TRBJ1-5; 8 nucleotides line up with TRBD1. V lost 6 bases and J lost 7; bases outside the gene matches: 5. This CDR3 has 13 amino acids. Per germline, CDR1 ENHRY and CDR2 SYGVKD. The DNA of the CDR3 is TGTGCCATCAGGGGACAGGAGGAACAGCCCCAGCATTTT. This gives the protein CAIRGQEEQPQHF.

The V and J genes are TRBV7-9 and TRBJ2-2, with a tentative D call TRBD2 (5 bases). This CDR3 has 15 residues. Trimming left V 6 bases short and J 0 bases short, with 11 bases between. Germline V gives CDR1 SEHNR, CDR2 FQNEAQ (reference sequence). The CDR3 nucleotides read TGTGCCAGCAGTCTCCCCGGGACGAACACCGGGGAGCTGTTTTTT. Translated, it gives CASSLPGTNTGELFF.

This clone was counted once. The chain combines TRBV15 with TRBJ1-1; a possible D gene is TRBD1 (6 bases). Looked up from germline, CDR1 is LNHNV and CDR2 is YYDKDF (reference sequence). With 3 bases removed from V and 4 bases from J, the gap between germline ends came to 12 bases. This CDR3 has 14 residues. The chain's CDR3 is CATSRGGAPTEAFF. In DNA form, the CDR3 reads TGTGCCACCAGCAGGGGGGGGGCGCCCACTGAAGCTTTCTTT.

In nucleotides, the CDR3 is TGTGCCAGCAGCAGATGGACAGGGGGCTCCTACGAGCAGTACTTC. This sequence encodes CASSRWTGGSYEQYF. The chain uses TRBV7-2 and TRBJ2-7, with 10 nucleotides matching TRBD1. CDR3 length: 15 amino acids. Trimming at V came to 5 bases and at J to 0 bases, leaving 4 bases not matched to a gene. Germline CDR1 is SGHTA and CDR2 is FQGNSA. Using reference TRBV7-2 and TRBJ2-7 for the parts outside the CDR3, the full variable domain is GAGVSQSPSNKVTEKGKDVELRCDPISGHTALYWYRQSLGQGLEFLIYFQGNSAPDKSGLPSDRFSAERTGGSVSTLTIQRTQQEDSAVYLCASSRWTGGSYEQYFGPGTRLTVT.

The rearrangement links TRBV9 to TRBJ1-2, with 10 bases aligning to TRBD1. CDR1 and CDR2 from the germline V gene are SGDLS and YYNGEE. CDR3 length: 15 residues. Trimming at V came to 0 bases and at J to 4 bases, leaving 3 bases not matched to a gene. Here the CDR3 reads CASSVEGTGVYGYTF. DNA for the CDR3: TGTGCCAGCAGCGTAGAGGGGACAGGGGTCTATGGCTACACCTTC.

The CDR3 DNA is TGTGCCAGCAGCCCAGGGACACCTCTTCTATTTAATGAAAAACTGTTTTTT. Its translation: CASSPGTPLLFNEKLFF. V is TRBV7-9 and J is TRBJ1-4, with D possibly matching TRBD1 (6 bases). The CDR3 is 17 residues long. V was cut by 5 bases and J by 4 bases, with 20 bases left in between. Per germline, CDR1 SEHNR and CDR2 FQNEAQ (reference sequence).

This clone was counted once. This sequence joins TRBV2 and TRBJ2-2; D is possibly TRBD2 (7 bases). This CDR3 has 16 residues. Trimming shortened V by 0 bases and J by 1 base, and 9 bases separated the two germline ends. Germline V gives CDR1 SNHLY, CDR2 FYNNEI. CDR3 in DNA: TGTGCCAGCAGTGAAGCGGGAGGGGGGAACACCGGGGAGCTGTTTTTT. This sequence encodes CASSEAGGGNTGELFF.

The V and J genes are TRBV6-1 and TRBJ1-2, with a weak D call TRBD1 (6 bases). Trimming stripped 0 bases from V and 2 bases from J, with 13 bases between. The germline CDR1 and CDR2 sequences are MNHNS and SASEGT. The CDR3 covers 16 residues. This CDR3 reads CASSEAPQGGNYGYTF. The CDR3 region has the DNA TGTGCCAGCAGTGAAGCCCCACAGGGCGGGAACTATGGCTACACCTTC.

The chain uses TRBV2 and TRBJ1-1; 7 bases fit TRBD1. The CDR3 is 14 amino acids. Germline trimming cut 6 bases from V and 0 bases from J; bases unmatched to any gene: 4. Looked up from germline, CDR1 is SNHLY and CDR2 is FYNNEI. The CDR3 spells CASRRQGLNTEAFF. The CDR3 DNA is TGTGCCAGCAGACGACAGGGACTGAACACTGAAGCTTTCTTT.

The chain couples TRBV24-1 to TRBJ2-2; 7 nucleotides agree with TRBD1. CDR1 and CDR2 (germline): KGHDR, SFDVKD. The CDR3 covers 17 residues. Trimming at V came to 3 bases and at J to 4 bases, leaving 10 bases not matched to a gene. The CDR3 loop is CATSDAYRQGGTGELFF. CDR3 bases: TGTGCCACCAGTGATGCCTACCGACAGGGTGGCACCGGGGAGCTGTTTTTT.

V and J are TRBV29-1 and TRBJ2-7, with 7 bases aligning to TRBD1. V trimming: 3 bases; J trimming: 3 bases; junction bases outside the gene matches: 5. The V gene's germline CDR1 is SQVTM and CDR2 ANQGSEA. The CDR3 extends over 13 amino acids. The CDR3 DNA is TGCAGCGTTGAGACAGGGCCAGACTACGAGCAGTACTTC. This gives the protein CSVETGPDYEQYF.